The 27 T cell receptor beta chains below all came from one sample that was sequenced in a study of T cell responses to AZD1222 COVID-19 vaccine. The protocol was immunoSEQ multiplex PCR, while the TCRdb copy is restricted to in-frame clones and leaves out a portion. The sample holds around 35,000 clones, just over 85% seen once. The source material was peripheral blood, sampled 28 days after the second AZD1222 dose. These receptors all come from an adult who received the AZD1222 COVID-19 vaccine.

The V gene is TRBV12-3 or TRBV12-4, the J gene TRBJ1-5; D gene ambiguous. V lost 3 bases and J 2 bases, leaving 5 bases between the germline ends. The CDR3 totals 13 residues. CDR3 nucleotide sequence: TGTGCCAGCAGTTTGAACGGCAATCAGCCCCAGCATTTT. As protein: CASSLNGNQPQHF.

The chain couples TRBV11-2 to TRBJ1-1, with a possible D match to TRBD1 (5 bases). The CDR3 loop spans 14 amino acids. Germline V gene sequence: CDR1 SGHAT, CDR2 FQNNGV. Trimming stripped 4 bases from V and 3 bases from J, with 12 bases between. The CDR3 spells CASSWGRPYTEAFF. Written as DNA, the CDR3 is TGTGCCAGCAGCTGGGGACGGCCCTACACTGAAGCTTTCTTT.

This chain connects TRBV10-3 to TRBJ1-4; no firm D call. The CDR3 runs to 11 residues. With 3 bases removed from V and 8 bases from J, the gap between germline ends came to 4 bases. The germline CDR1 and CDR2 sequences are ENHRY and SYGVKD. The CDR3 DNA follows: TGTGCCATCAGTGACCAGGAAAAACTGTTTTTT. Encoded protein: CAISDQEKLFF.

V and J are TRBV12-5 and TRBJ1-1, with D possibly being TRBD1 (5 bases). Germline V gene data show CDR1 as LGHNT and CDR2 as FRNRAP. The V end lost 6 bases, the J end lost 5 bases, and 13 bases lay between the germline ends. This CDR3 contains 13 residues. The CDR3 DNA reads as TGTGCTAGTGGAGAATGGGGGGTAACTGAAGCTTTCTTT. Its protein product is CASGEWGVTEAFF.

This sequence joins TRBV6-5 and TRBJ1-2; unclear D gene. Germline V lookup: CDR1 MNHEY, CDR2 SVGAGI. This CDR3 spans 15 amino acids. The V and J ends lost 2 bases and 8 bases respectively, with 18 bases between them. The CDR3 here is CASSYTRAGAEGYTF. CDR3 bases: TGTGCCAGCAGTTACACTAGGGCTGGAGCTGAGGGCTACACCTTC.

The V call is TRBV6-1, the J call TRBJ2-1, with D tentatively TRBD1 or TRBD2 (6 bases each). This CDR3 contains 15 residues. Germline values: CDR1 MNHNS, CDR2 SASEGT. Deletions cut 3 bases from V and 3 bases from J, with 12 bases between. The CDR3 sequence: CASSEFKGGYNEQFF. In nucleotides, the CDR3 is TGTGCCAGCAGTGAGTTTAAGGGGGGCTACAATGAGCAGTTCTTC.

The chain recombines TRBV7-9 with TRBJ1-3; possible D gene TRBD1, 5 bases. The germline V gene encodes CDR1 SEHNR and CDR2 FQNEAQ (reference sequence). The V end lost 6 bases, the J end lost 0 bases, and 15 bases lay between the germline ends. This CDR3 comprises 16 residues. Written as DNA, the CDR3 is TGTGCCAGCAGTAAGGCGGGGGAATACTCTGGAAACACCATATATTTT. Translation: CASSKAGEYSGNTIYF.

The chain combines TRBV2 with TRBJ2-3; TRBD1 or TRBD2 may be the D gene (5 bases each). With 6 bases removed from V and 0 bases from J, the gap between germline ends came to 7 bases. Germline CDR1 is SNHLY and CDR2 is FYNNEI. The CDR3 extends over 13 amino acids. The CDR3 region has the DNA TGTGCCAGCAGGTGGGACAGCACAGATACGCAGTATTTT. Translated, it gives CASRWDSTDTQYF.

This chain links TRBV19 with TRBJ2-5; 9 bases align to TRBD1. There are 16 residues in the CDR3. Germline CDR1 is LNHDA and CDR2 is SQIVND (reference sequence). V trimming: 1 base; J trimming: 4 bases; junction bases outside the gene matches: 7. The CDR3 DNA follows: TGTGCCAGTAGTATAGGATATGGGACAGGGCCAGAGACCCAGTACTTC. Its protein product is CASSIGYGTGPETQYF.

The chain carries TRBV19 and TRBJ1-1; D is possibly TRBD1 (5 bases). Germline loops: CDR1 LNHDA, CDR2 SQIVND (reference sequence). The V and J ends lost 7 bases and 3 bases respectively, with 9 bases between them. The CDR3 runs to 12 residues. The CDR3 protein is CASTEGYTEAFF. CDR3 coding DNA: TGTGCCAGTACGGAGGGGTACACTGAAGCTTTCTTT.

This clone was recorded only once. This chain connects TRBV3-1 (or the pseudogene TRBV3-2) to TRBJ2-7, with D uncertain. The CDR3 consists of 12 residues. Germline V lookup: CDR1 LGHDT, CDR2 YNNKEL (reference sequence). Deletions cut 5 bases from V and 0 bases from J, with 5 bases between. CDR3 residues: CASSSSSYEQYF. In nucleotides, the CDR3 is TGTGCCAGCAGCTCTAGCTCCTACGAGCAGTACTTC.

In DNA, the CDR3 is TGTGCCAGCAGCGTAGCGGACAGCGCTCGGACAGATACGCAGTATTTT. Amino acids: CASSVADSARTDTQYF. The J gene is TRBJ2-3, the V gene TRBV9; perhaps TRBD1 as D (6 bases). The CDR3 has 16 amino acids. Per germline, CDR1 SGDLS and CDR2 YYNGEE. V was cut by 0 bases and J by 3 bases, with 14 bases left in between.

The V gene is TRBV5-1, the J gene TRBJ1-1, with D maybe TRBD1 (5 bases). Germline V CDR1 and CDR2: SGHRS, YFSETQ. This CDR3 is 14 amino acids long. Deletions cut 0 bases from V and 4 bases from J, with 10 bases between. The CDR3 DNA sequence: TGCGCCAGCAGCTTGGGGGGGAGAGGCACTGAAGCTTTCTTT. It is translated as CASSLGGRGTEAFF.

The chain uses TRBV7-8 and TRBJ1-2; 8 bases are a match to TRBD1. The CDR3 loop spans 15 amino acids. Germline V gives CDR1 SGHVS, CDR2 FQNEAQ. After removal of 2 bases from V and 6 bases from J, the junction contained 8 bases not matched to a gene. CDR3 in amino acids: CASSLIRGQGDGYTF. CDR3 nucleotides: TGTGCCAGCAGCTTAATCAGAGGACAGGGCGATGGCTACACCTTC.

CDR3 DNA sequence: TGTGCCAGCAGGAGAAGGACAGATTCGAACACTGAAGCTTTCTTT. This sequence encodes CASRRRTDSNTEAFF. This sequence joins TRBV27 and TRBJ1-1; tentative D call: TRBD1 (6 bases). The CDR3 consists of 15 residues. Trimming removed 6 bases from V and 1 base from J, with 15 bases in between. CDR1 and CDR2 from the germline V gene are MNHEY and SMNVEV (reference sequence).

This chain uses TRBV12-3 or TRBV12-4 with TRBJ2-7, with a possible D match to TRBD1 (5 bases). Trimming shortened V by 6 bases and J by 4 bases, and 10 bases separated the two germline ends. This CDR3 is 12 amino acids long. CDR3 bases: TGTGCCAGCAGCCCCGACAGTTACGAGCAGTACTTC. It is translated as CASSPDSYEQYF.

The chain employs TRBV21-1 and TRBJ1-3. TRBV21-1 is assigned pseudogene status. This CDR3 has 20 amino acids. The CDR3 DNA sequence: TGTGCCAGCAGCCCAAAGGGAGGGAGGGTACCCAGGGTCGGGGGAAACACCATATATTTT. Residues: CASSPKGGRVPRVGGNTIYF.

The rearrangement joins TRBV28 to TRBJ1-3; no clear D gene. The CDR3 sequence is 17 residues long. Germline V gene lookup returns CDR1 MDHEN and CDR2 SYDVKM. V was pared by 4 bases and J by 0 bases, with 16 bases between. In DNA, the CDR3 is TGTGCCAGCAGTTCATACTCTGGACGGTTCTCTGGAAACACCATATATTTT. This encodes CASSSYSGRFSGNTIYF.

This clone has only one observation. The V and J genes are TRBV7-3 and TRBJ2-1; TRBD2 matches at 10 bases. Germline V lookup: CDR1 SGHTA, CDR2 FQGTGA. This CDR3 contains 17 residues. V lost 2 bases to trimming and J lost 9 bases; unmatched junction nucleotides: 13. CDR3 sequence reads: CASSLGGATSGFGEQFF. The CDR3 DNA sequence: TGTGCCAGCAGCTTAGGGGGGGCGACTAGCGGGTTTGGTGAGCAGTTCTTC. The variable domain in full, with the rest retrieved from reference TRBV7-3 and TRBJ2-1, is GAGVSQTPSNKVTEKGKYVELRCDPISGHTALYWYRQSLGQGPEFLIYFQGTGAADDSGLPNDRFFAVRPEGSVSTLKIQRTERGDSAVYLCASSLGGATSGFGEQFFGPGTRLTVL.

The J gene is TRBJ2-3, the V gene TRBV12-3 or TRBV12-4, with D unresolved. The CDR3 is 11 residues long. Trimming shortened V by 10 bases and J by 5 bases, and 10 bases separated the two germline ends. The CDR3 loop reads CATGRQDTQYF. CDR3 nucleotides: TGTGCCACTGGACGGCAAGATACGCAGTATTTT.

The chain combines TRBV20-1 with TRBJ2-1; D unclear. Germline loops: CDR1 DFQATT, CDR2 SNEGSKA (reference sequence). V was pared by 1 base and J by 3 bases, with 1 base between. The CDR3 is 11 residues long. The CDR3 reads CSARGYNEQFF. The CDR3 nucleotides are TGCAGTGCTAGAGGCTACAATGAGCAGTTCTTC.

CDR3 loop: CASSNEQGEKLFF. CDR3 nucleotides: TGTGCCAGTAGTAACGAACAGGGAGAAAAACTGTTTTTT. V gene TRBV19 combines with J gene TRBJ1-4, with a tentative D call TRBD1 (6 bases). V gave up 4 bases and J gave up 8 bases, with 11 bases separating them. Germline-derived CDR1 and CDR2 are LNHDA and SQIVND (reference sequence). The CDR3 sequence is 13 residues long.

The CDR3 region has the DNA TGTGCCAGCAGCCAAGGGGCTCAGAGGGAAGAGACCCAGTACTTC. This encodes CASSQGAQREETQYF. The chain has TRBV3-1 (or the pseudogene TRBV3-2) and TRBJ2-5; D is possibly TRBD2 (5 bases). CDR3 length equals 15 residues. From germline, CDR1 is LGHDT and CDR2 YNNKEL (reference sequence). The V end was cut by 1 base, the J end by 3 bases, with 12 bases between.

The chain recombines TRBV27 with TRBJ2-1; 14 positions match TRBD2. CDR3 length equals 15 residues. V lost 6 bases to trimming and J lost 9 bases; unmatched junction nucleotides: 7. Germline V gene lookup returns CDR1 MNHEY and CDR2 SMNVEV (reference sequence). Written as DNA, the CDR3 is TGTGCCAGCAGGGGACTAGCGGGGGCCCAGGGTGAGCAGTTCTTC. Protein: CASRGLAGAQGEQFF.

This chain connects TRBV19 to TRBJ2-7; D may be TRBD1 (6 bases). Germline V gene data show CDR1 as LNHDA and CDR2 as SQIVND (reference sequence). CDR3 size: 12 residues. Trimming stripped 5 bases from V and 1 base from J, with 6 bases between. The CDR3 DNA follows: TGTGCCAGTAGTGACAGGTCCTACGAGCAGTACTTC. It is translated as CASSDRSYEQYF.

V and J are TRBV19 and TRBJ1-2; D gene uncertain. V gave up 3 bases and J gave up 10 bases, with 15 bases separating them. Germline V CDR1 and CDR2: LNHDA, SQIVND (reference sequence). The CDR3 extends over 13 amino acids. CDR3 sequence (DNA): TGTGCCAGTAGTATTCGGCCAACCGGGTACTACACCTTC. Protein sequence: CASSIRPTGYYTF.

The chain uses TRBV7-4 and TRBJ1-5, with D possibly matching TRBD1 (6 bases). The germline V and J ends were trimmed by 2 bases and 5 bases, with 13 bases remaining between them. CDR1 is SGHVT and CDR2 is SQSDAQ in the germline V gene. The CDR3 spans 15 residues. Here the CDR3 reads CASSLQGIRDQPQHF. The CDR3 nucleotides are TGTGCCAGCAGCTTACAGGGGATACGGGATCAGCCCCAGCATTTT. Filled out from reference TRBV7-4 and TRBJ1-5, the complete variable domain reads GAGVSQSPRYKVAKRGRDVALRCDSISGHVTLYWYRQTLGQGSEVLTYSQSDAQRDKSGRPSGRFSAERPERSVSTLKIQRTEQGDSAVYLCASSLQGIRDQPQHFGDGTRLSIL.